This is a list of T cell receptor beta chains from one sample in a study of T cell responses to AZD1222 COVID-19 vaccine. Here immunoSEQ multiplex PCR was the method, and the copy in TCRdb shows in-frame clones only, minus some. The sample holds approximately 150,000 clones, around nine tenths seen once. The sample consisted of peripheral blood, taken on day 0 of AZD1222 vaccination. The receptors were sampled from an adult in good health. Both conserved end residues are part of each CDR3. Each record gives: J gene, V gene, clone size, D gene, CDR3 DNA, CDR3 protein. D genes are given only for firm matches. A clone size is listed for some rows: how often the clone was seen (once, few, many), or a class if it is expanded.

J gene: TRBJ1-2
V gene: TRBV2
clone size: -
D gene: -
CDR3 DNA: TGTGCCAGCAGCACCGGAGCTGGCTACACCTTC
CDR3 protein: CASSTGAGYTF

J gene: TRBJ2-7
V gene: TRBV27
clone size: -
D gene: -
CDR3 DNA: TGTGCCAGCAGTTCACAGGGCCAAGGGGCCTACGAGCAGTACTTC
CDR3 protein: CASSSQGQGAYEQYF

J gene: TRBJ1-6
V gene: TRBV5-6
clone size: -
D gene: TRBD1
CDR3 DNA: TGTGCCAGCAGCTTGACACGACAGGGGATCAATTCACCCCTCCACTTT
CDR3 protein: CASSLTRQGINSPLHF

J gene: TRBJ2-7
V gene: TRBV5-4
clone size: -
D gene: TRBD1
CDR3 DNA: TGTGCCAGCAGCCAGGGGGAGTACTACGAGCAGTACTTC
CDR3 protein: CASSQGEYYEQYF

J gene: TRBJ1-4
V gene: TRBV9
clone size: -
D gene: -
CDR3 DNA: TGTGCCAGCAGCGTAGAAAGCAATGAAAAACTGTTTTTT
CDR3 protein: CASSVESNEKLFF

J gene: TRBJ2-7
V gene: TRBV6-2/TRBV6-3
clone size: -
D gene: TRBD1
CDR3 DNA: TGTGCCAGCAGTTACTGCGAACAGGGGTGCGAGCAGTACTTC
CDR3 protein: CASSYCEQGCEQYF

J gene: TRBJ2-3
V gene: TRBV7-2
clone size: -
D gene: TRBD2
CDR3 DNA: TGTGCCAGCAGGCCGACTAGCGGGGGGGCAGATACGCAGTATTTT
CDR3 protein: CASRPTSGGADTQYF

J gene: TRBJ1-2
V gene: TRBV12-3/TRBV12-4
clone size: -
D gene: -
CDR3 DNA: TGTGCCAGCAGTCCGGGGCCCTATGGCTACACCTTC
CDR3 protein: CASSPGPYGYTF

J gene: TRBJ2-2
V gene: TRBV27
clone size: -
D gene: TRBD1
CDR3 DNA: TGTGCCAGCAGTTACCACGGACAGGGGACCGGGGAGCTGTTTTTT
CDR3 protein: CASSYHGQGTGELFF

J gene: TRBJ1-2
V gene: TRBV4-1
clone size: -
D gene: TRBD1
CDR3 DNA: TGCGCCACCACAAGCACAGGGGGCTTAGGCGGCTACACCTTC
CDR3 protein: CATTSTGGLGGYTF

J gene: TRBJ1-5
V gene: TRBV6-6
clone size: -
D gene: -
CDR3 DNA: TGTGCCAGCAGTTACTCGATCACCAGCAATCAGCCCCAGCATTTT
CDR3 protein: CASSYSITSNQPQHF

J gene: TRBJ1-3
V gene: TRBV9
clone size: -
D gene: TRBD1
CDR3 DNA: TGTGCCAGCAGCGCCCCACGACAGGGTGGAAACACCATATATTTT
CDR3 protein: CASSAPRQGGNTIYF

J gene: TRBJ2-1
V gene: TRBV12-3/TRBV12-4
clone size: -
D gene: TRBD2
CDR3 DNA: TGTGCCAGCAGCAGGACTAGCGCTAGTGAGCAGTTCTTC
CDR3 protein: CASSRTSASEQFF

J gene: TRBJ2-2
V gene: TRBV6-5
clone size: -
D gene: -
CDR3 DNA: TGTGCCAGCAGCCAAAACAGGGCCGCCGGGGAGCTGTTTTTT
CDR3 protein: CASSQNRAAGELFF

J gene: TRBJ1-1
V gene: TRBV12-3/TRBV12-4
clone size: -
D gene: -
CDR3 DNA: TGTGCCAGCAGTCAAAGGGGGGGCACTGAAGCTTTCTTT
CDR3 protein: CASSQRGGTEAFF

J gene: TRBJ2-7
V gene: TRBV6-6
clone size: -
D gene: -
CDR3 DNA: TGTGCCAGCACCATGGGGCGTCCCTACGAGCAGTACTTC
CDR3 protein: CASTMGRPYEQYF

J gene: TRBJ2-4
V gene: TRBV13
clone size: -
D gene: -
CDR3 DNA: TGTGCCAGCAGCTTCCTGCGGTACGGAGAGAAAAACATTCAGTACTTC
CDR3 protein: CASSFLRYGEKNIQYF

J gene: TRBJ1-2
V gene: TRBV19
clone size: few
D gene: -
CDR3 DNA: TGTGCCAGTAGTTATCTGGGCGACTCTGGCTACACCTTC
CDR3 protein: CASSYLGDSGYTF

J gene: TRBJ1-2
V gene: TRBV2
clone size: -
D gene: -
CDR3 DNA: TGTGCCAGCAGTAGCCAGGGAAAGGGTAACTATGGCTACACCTTC
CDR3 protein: CASSSQGKGNYGYTF

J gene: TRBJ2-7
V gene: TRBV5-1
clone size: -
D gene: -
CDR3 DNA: TGCGCCAGCAGCTTGGCGTCACTAGGTACCTACGAGCAGTACTTC
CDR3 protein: CASSLASLGTYEQYF

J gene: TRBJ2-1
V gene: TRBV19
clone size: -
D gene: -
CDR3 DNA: TGTGCCAGTAGCCCGGTCAGTAGCGGAGGGGATGAGCAGTTCTTC
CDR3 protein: CASSPVSSGGDEQFF

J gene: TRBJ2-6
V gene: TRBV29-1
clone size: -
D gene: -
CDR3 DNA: TGCAGCGTTTGGTTAGGGGCTGGGGCCAACGTCCTGACTTTC
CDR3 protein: CSVWLGAGANVLTF

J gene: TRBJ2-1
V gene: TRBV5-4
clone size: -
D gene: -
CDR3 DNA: TGTGCCAGCAGCTTGGCTTCAGGGACCAATGAGCAGTTCTTC
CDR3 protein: CASSLASGTNEQFF

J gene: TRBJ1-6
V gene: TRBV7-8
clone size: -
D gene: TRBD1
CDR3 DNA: TGTGCCAGCAGCCCCAAGACAGGGACTAATTCACCCCTCCACTTT
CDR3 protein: CASSPKTGTNSPLHF

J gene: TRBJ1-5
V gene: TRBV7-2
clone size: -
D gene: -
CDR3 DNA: TGTGCCAGCAGCTCGGACGGTAGCAATCAGCCCCAGCATTTT
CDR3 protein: CASSSDGSNQPQHF

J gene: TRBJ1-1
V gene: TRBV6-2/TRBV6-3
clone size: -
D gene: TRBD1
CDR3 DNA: TGTGCCAGCAGTGACAGGGGGAACACTGAAGCTTTCTTT
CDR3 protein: CASSDRGNTEAFF

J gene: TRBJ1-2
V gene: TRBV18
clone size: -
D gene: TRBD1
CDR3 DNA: TGTGCCAGCTCACCCCTCGGGGACAGCGACTATGGCTACACCTTC
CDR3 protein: CASSPLGDSDYGYTF

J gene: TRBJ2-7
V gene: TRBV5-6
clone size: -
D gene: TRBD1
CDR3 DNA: TGTGCCAGCAGCTTGGTTGGACAGGCACTTTACGAGCAGTACTTC
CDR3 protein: CASSLVGQALYEQYF

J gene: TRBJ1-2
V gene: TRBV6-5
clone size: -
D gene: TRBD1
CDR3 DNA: TGTGCCAGCAAAGGACAGGGCGGGACTAACTATGGCTACACCTTC
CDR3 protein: CASKGQGGTNYGYTF

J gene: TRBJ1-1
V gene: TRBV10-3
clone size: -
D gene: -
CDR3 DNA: TGTGCCATCAATTCTGGCAGGGTGAACACTGAAGCTTTCTTT
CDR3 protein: CAINSGRVNTEAFF

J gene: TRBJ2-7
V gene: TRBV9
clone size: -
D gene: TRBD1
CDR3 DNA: TGTGCCAGCAGCCCAGGGGGCTGGTGGGAGCAGTACTTC
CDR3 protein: CASSPGGWWEQYF

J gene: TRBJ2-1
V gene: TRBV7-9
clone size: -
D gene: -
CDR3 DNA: TGTGCCAGCAGCTTGAACACCAAGCAGTTCTTC
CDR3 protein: CASSLNTKQFF

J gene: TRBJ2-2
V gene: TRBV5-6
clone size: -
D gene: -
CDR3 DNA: TGTGCCAGCAGCTTGACCCCAGGGGGGTCGAACACCGGGGAGCTGTTTTTT
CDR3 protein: CASSLTPGGSNTGELFF

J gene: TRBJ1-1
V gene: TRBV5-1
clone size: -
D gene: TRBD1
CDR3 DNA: TGCGCCAGCACCCCCTCCAGGGGGGACACTGAAGCTTTCTTT
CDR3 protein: CASTPSRGDTEAFF

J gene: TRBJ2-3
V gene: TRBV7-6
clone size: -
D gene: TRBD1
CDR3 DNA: TGTGCCAGCAGCTTGGGGACAGGTAACGGAGATACGCAGTATTTT
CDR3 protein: CASSLGTGNGDTQYF

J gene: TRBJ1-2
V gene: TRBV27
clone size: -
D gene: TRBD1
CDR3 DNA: TGTGCCAGCAGAGGGCAGGGGGCCTATGGCTACACCTTC
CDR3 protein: CASRGQGAYGYTF

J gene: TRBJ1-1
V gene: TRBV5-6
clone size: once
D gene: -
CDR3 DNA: TGTGCCAGCAGCTTGGGACAGATCATGAACACTGAAGCTTTCTTT
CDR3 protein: CASSLGQIMNTEAFF

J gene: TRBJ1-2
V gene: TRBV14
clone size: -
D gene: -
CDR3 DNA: TGTGCCAGCAGCCTCACAGAACTCTATGGCTACACCTTC
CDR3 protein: CASSLTELYGYTF

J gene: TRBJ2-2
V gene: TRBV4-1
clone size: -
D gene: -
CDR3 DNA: TGCGCCAGCAGCCAAGAAACTACCGGGGAGCTGTTTTTT
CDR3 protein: CASSQETTGELFF

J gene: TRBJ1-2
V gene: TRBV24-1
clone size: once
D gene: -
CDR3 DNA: TGTGCCACCAGTGATTCTCGGACAGCCGCGGGCTACACCTTC
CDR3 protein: CATSDSRTAAGYTF

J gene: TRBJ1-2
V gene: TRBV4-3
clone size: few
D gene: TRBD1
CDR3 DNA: TGCGCCAGCAGCCGGGGACAGGGGGCCCCTCTGGCCTATGGCTACACCTTC
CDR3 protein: CASSRGQGAPLAYGYTF

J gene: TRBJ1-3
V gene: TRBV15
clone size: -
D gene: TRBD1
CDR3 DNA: TGTGCCACCAGCAGAGGGACAGGGGTTCCCACCGACACCATATATTTT
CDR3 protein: CATSRGTGVPTDTIYF